This entry lists 4 T cell receptor beta chains sequenced from one sample in a study of blood T cells in healthy people across ages. A second roughly 7 to 12 cycle PCR used barcoded and J-beta primers. TCRdb re-called the 5' RACE reads through MiXCR, storing one row per CDR3 protein. This sample carries about 1.1 million distinct CDR3 sequences, more than 30% of them seen once, and the ten largest clones take around 13%. Sequenced: blood. Receptors originate from a man aged 18 to 29 in good health.

The chain carries TRBV29-1 and TRBJ1-1, with 7 bases fitting TRBD1. Trimming cost V 6 bases and J 2 bases; bases outside gene matches: 6. Germline CDR1 and CDR2: SQVTM and ANQGSEA. The CDR3 extends over 13 amino acids. CDR3 loop: CSVLGTANTEAFF. Written as DNA, the CDR3 is TGCAGCGTCCTGGGGACAGCAAACACTGAAGCTTTCTTT.

The table lists this clonotype with a few counts. The chain joins TRBV4-3 to TRBJ1-2; 9 bases are a match to TRBD1. The CDR3 has 13 residues. The germline CDR1 and CDR2 sequences are LGHNA and YSLEER. V gave up 6 bases and J gave up 6 bases; unmatched junction bases: 5. The CDR3 reads CASSRWTGDGYTF. CDR3 nucleotide sequence: TGCGCCAGCAGTCGATGGACAGGGGATGGCTACACCTTC.

V is TRBV5-1 and J is TRBJ2-2; no clear D gene. V was pared by 2 bases and J by 5 bases, with 10 bases between. The CDR3 is made up of 14 amino acids. Germline CDR1 SGHRS, CDR2 YFSETQ. The CDR3 sequence: CASSLLGMTGELFF. DNA for the CDR3: TGCGCCAGCAGCTTACTGGGGATGACCGGGGAGCTGTTTTTT.

With regard to this clonotype: Germline is not matched at one junction end, which may reflect a read error. The rearrangement uses TRBV7-8 and TRBJ1-1; D is uncertain. In germline, CDR1 is SGHVS, CDR2 FQNEAQ. This CDR3 has 13 residues. The CDR3 loop is CAISLVLDTEAFF. CDR3 sequence (DNA): TGTGCCATCAGCTTAGTATTGGACACTGAAGCTTTCTTT.